The 15 T cell receptor beta chains reported below all come from one sample, sequenced in a study of T cells in localized non-small cell lung cancer. Here immunoSEQ multiplex PCR was the method, and the copy in TCRdb shows in-frame clones only, minus some. Here the sample spans 20,000 to 25,000 clones, roughly 90% being singletons. This material consisted of peripheral blood, taken before any cancer treatment. The receptors were gathered from a female donor over 55 with stage I lung adenocarcinoma.

The chain joins TRBV9 to TRBJ2-2; D possibly matches TRBD1 or TRBD2 (5 bases each). The CDR3 contains 14 residues. Trimming took off 2 bases at V and 3 bases at J, with 8 bases between the two ends. Germline V gene data show CDR1 as SGDLS and CDR2 as YYNGEE. CDR3 in amino acids: CASSVGRDTGELFF. The CDR3 DNA is TGTGCCAGCAGCGTGGGACGGGACACCGGGGAGCTGTTTTTT.

The chain uses TRBV14 and TRBJ1-2; D is uncertain. The CDR3 consists of 15 residues. Trimming pared 4 bases from V and 3 bases from J, leaving 15 bases between. Germline-derived CDR1 and CDR2 are SGHDN and FVKESK. As DNA, the CDR3 is TGTGCCAGCAGCCCCGCGGACCGATGGGACTATGGCTACACCTTC. It yields the protein CASSPADRWDYGYTF.

The V call is TRBV5-1, the J call TRBJ1-4; D remains unclear. The CDR3 is made up of 17 amino acids. CDR1 and CDR2 (germline): SGHRS, YFSETQ. V dropped 0 bases and J dropped 0 bases, with 12 bases sitting between them. CDR3 DNA sequence: TGCGCCAGCAGCTTGGGAATGGCCTATGCAACTAATGAAAAACTGTTTTTT. Translation gives CASSLGMAYATNEKLFF.

Of note for this clone: A clone one base away is much larger, so this may be a read error. This CDR3 is missing its conserved last phenylalanine or tryptophan, likely due to a read error. The chain carries TRBV4-2 and TRBJ1-5; D remains ambiguous. Germline lookup yields CDR1 LGHNA and CDR2 YNFKEQ. The CDR3 extends over 17 amino acids. V was shortened by 0 bases and J by 0 bases, with 12 bases between the two germline ends. The CDR3 DNA reads TGTGCCAGCAGCCAAGATCTCAGTCGTTATAGCAATCAGCCCCAGCATTGT. Encoded protein: CASSQDLSRYSNQPQHC.

The rearrangement joins TRBV10-1 to TRBJ1-1; D is unresolved. Per the germline V gene, CDR1 is WNHNN and CDR2 is SYGVQD (reference sequence). The CDR3 sequence is 14 residues long. The V and J ends lost 5 bases and 1 base respectively, with 11 bases between them. The chain's CDR3 is CASSTSFSNTEAFF. Here the CDR3 DNA reads TGCGCCAGCAGTACAAGTTTCTCGAACACTGAAGCTTTCTTT.

This rearrangement joins TRBV5-1 to TRBJ2-1; maybe TRBD2 (5 bases). V was pared by 0 bases and J by 3 bases, with 7 bases between. The CDR3 length is 14 residues. Germline CDR1 and CDR2: SGHRS and YFSETQ. CDR3 amino acids: CASSLAGSYNEQFF. The DNA for the CDR3 is TGCGCCAGCAGCTTGGCTGGGAGCTACAATGAGCAGTTCTTC.

The chain links TRBV11-2 to TRBJ2-7, with 8 bases lining up with TRBD2. The CDR3 is made up of 15 amino acids. The germline gives CDR1 SGHAT, CDR2 FQNNGV. With V trimmed by 4 bases and J by 6 bases, 11 bases remained unmatched. The CDR3 sequence is CASSSIEGGRPEQYF. The CDR3 nucleotides are TGTGCCAGCAGCTCGATCGAGGGCGGGAGGCCCGAGCAGTACTTC.

This clone occurred a few times. The genes are TRBV28 and TRBJ1-2, with a possible D match to TRBD1 (5 bases). V lost 1 base and J lost 5, with 8 bases in between. Per germline, CDR1 MDHEN and CDR2 SYDVKM. The CDR3 extends over 13 amino acids. The CDR3 region is CASSLSGAYGYTF. Here the CDR3 DNA reads TGTGCCAGCAGTTTATCCGGGGCTTATGGCTACACCTTC.

This clone was counted once. The gene calls are TRBV5-1 and TRBJ1-1, with TRBD1 identical over 7 bases. V lost 4 bases and J lost 4; bases outside the gene matches: 10. This CDR3 has 15 amino acids. The V gene's germline CDR1 is SGHRS and CDR2 YFSETQ. CDR3 sequence: CASSPEGGRGTEAFF. CDR3 bases: TGCGCCAGCAGCCCAGAAGGGGGCCGGGGCACTGAAGCTTTCTTT.

This chain uses TRBV4-1 with TRBJ1-1; a weak D match, TRBD1 (6 bases). Germline V gene data show CDR1 as MGHRA and CDR2 as YSYEKL. The germline V and J ends were trimmed by 0 bases and 4 bases, with 12 bases remaining between them. The CDR3 is made up of 15 amino acids. Here the CDR3 DNA reads TGCGCCAGCAGCCAAGATTATCCGACAGGCACTGAAGCTTTCTTT. Translation: CASSQDYPTGTEAFF.

This clone was counted only a few times. V and J are TRBV6-6 and TRBJ1-1; no definite D call. Trimming left V 7 bases short and J 1 base short, with 10 bases between. The CDR3 extends over 13 amino acids. Germline V CDR1 and CDR2: MNHNY, SVGAGI (reference sequence). CDR3 in DNA: TGTGCCAGCACCCGTAATTCGAACACTGAAGCTTTCTTT. Its translation: CASTRNSNTEAFF.

The chain is built from TRBV6-4 and TRBJ2-3; D perhaps matches TRBD2 (6 bases). Trimming left V 3 bases short and J 5 bases short, with 12 bases between. From germline, CDR1 is MRHNA and CDR2 SNTAGT. The CDR3 totals 14 residues. The CDR3 sequence is CASSETGDEDTQYF. The DNA of the CDR3 is TGTGCCAGCAGTGAAACGGGGGACGAAGATACGCAGTATTTT.

The chain combines TRBV4-1 with TRBJ1-1; D is perhaps TRBD1 (5 bases). The germline V gene encodes CDR1 MGHRA and CDR2 YSYEKL. The V end was cut by 6 bases, the J end by 1 base, with 9 bases between. This CDR3 spans 13 amino acids. CDR3 protein: CASSGARNTEAFF. The CDR3 DNA reads as TGCGCCAGCAGTGGGGCCCGGAACACTGAAGCTTTCTTT.

The chain carries TRBV6-1 and TRBJ2-1; 10 positions agree with TRBD2. Germline CDR1 MNHNS, CDR2 SASEGT. Losses at the gene ends were 1 base for V and 6 bases for J; bases not matched to a gene: 3. This CDR3 contains 15 residues. CDR3 DNA: TGTGCCAGCAGTGAAGGGAGCGGGGGGGCCAATGAGCAGTTCTTC. Residues: CASSEGSGGANEQFF.

This chain links TRBV15 with TRBJ1-1; no clear D gene. Trimming stripped 0 bases from V and 0 bases from J, with 14 bases between. This CDR3 comprises 17 residues. The V gene's germline CDR1 is LNHNV and CDR2 YYDKDF (reference sequence). The CDR3 coding sequence is TGTGCCACCAGCAGAGATAATCCGTCAGGCCTGAACACTGAAGCTTTCTTT. As protein: CATSRDNPSGLNTEAFF.